This passage covers 31 T cell receptor beta chains from one sample sequenced in a study of shared clonotypes between healthy human individuals. Profiled with immunoSEQ multiplex PCR; TCRdb holds only in-frame clones, not every one. The table shows about 1.1 million clones, with roughly 77% occurring only once. Sequencing input: memory CD4+ T cells from PBMCs. Indicated subset: CD45RA-negative fraction. These receptors all come from a man aged 18-30 years in good health. Some clones in this sample may be carry-over from other donors' samples.

This rearrangement joins TRBV4-2 to TRBJ2-7; TRBD1 matches at 7 bases. The CDR3 totals 15 residues. Germline CDR1 reads LGHNA; CDR2 reads YNFKEQ. Unmatched junction bases numbered 10, after V lost 4 bases and J lost 4 bases. The DNA for the CDR3 is TGTGCCAGCAGCCCCGGCCCGACAGGGATTTACGAGCAGTACTTC. Residues: CASSPGPTGIYEQYF.

J is TRBJ2-2 and V is TRBV6-4; 9 bases are shared with TRBD1. With 6 bases clipped from V and 6 bases from J, the junction kept 8 bases outside the gene matches. The CDR3 totals 15 residues. Germline V gene data show CDR1 as MRHNA and CDR2 as SNTAGT. In nucleotides, the CDR3 is TGTGCCAGCAGCCCGGGACAGGGAGGGGCCGGGGAGCTGTTTTTT. Its translation is CASSPGQGGAGELFF.

Comment on this clone: The same CDR3 can be traced to other DNA sequences in this sample. The chain employs TRBV5-6 and TRBJ1-2, with TRBD1 identical over 7 bases. CDR1 is SGHDT and CDR2 is YYEEEE in the germline V gene. The CDR3 loop spans 13 amino acids. V shed 2 bases, J shed 6 bases, and the junction held 4 bases outside the gene matches. CDR3 nucleotide sequence: TGTGCCAGCAGCTTAAGACAGGGCGATGGCTACACCTTC. Protein sequence: CASSLRQGDGYTF.

Notes on this clone: A junction boundary mismatches the germline segment, possibly from a read error. This CDR3 is also generated by other DNA sequences in the sample. The J gene is TRBJ2-3, the V gene TRBV4-1; the D gene is possibly TRBD2 (6 bases). This CDR3 is built from 15 residues. Germline assignment: CDR1 MGHRA and CDR2 YSYEKL. CDR3 coding DNA: TGCGCCAGCAGCCAAGATGGCACTAGCACCGATACGCAGTATTTT. Its translation: CASSQDGTSTDTQYF.

The chain has TRBV9 and TRBJ2-7, with a weak D call TRBD2 (5 bases). This CDR3 is 14 amino acids long. Per germline, CDR1 SGDLS and CDR2 YYNGEE. Trimming shortened V by 2 bases and J by 3 bases, and 12 bases separated the two germline ends. The CDR3 DNA reads as TGTGCCAGCAGCGTCCTCTTCGGGGACTACGAGCAGTACTTC. It encodes CASSVLFGDYEQYF.

The V and J genes are TRBV28 and TRBJ1-2; TRBD1 matches 8 bases. The germline gives CDR1 MDHEN, CDR2 SYDVKM. CDR3 length: 13 amino acids. With V trimmed by 8 bases and J by 4 bases, 6 bases remained unmatched. In DNA form, the CDR3 reads TGTGCCAGCCAAACAGGGGGAGGCTATGGCTACACCTTC. Translated: CASQTGGGYGYTF.

This clone was seen only a few times. CDR3 DNA: TGTGCCAGCAGCTTTGGACTAGCGGGAGCCTACGAGCAGTACTTC. This sequence encodes CASSFGLAGAYEQYF. The chain employs TRBV5-4 and TRBJ2-7, with TRBD2 matching over 13 bases. Germline CDR1 reads SGHNT; CDR2 reads YYREEE (reference sequence). The CDR3 runs 15 residues. The V gene end was trimmed by 2 bases and the J gene end by 2 bases; junction bases not matched to a gene: 1.

Note on this clone: The same CDR3 arises from other DNA sequences in this sample as well. This sequence joins TRBV28 and TRBJ1-1; D gene uncertain. CDR3 length: 12 residues. Trimming pared 2 bases from V and 5 bases from J, leaving 6 bases between. Germline-derived CDR1 and CDR2 are MDHEN and SYDVKM. CDR3 protein: CASSLAETEAFF. CDR3 sequence (DNA): TGTGCCAGCAGTTTAGCAGAGACTGAAGCTTTCTTT. The full variable domain, its missing parts supplied by reference TRBV28 and TRBJ1-1, is DVKVTQSSRYLVKRTGEKVFLECVQDMDHENMFWYRQDPGLGLRLIYFSYDVKMKEKGDIPEGYSVSREKKERFSLILESASTNQTSMYLCASSLAETEAFFGQGTRLTVV.

The chain couples TRBV6-5 to TRBJ2-6; possibly TRBD1 for D (6 bases). The V end lost 4 bases, the J end lost 3 bases, and 13 bases lay between the germline ends. CDR1 is MNHEY and CDR2 is SVGAGI in the germline V gene. The CDR3 runs 16 residues. Here the CDR3 DNA reads TGTGCCAGCAGTTTGACAGGAGATTTTGGGGCCAACGTCCTGACTTTC. This sequence encodes CASSLTGDFGANVLTF.

CDR3 coding DNA: TGTGCCAGCAGCTTAACCGGGACAGCGAACACTGAAGCTTTCTTT. It yields the protein CASSLTGTANTEAFF. The chain uses TRBV7-3 and TRBJ1-1, with 7 bases lining up with TRBD1. CDR1 and CDR2 from the germline V gene are SGHTA and FQGTGA. This CDR3 is built from 15 residues. The ends lost 0 bases at V and 1 base at J; junction bases unmatched: 2. Looking up the rest from reference TRBV7-3 and TRBJ1-1 gives the full variable domain: GAGVSQTPSNKVTEKGKYVELRCDPISGHTALYWYRQSLGQGPEFLIYFQGTGAADDSGLPNDRFFAVRPEGSVSTLKIQRTERGDSAVYLCASSLTGTANTEAFFGQGTRLTVV.

This clone was recorded a few times. The chain couples TRBV6-5 to TRBJ2-3; D is possibly TRBD2 (5 bases). The CDR3 length is 13 residues. Trimming removed 7 bases from V and 2 bases from J, with 10 bases in between. Germline V gives CDR1 MNHEY, CDR2 SVGAGI. This CDR3 is CASTLADTDTQYF. The CDR3 nucleotides read TGTGCCAGCACTCTAGCAGACACAGATACGCAGTATTTT.

The rearrangement uses TRBV7-8 and TRBJ1-2; the D gene is possibly TRBD1 (5 bases). The CDR3 spans 11 residues. Trimming removed 5 bases at V and 8 bases at J, with 9 bases between. Per germline, CDR1 SGHVS and CDR2 FQNEAQ. CDR3 residues: CASSPGRGYTF. CDR3 nucleotide sequence: TGTGCCAGCAGCCCGGGACGGGGCTACACCTTC.

The rearrangement joins TRBV2 to TRBJ2-1; a possible D gene is TRBD2 (6 bases). The V end lost 6 bases, the J end lost 10 bases, and 19 bases lay between the germline ends. The CDR3 totals 14 residues. In germline, CDR1 is SNHLY, CDR2 FYNNEI. The CDR3 sequence is CASRAGSGRTEQFF. Here the CDR3 DNA reads TGTGCCAGCAGGGCGGGGAGCGGGCGGACCGAGCAGTTCTTC.

This chain joins TRBV4-3 and TRBJ2-1; 9 bases agree with TRBD2. Losses at the gene ends were 2 bases for V and 5 bases for J; bases not matched to a gene: 7. This CDR3 has 16 amino acids. The germline CDR1 and CDR2 sequences are LGHNA and YSLEER. For the CDR3, the DNA is TGCGCCAGCAGCCAAACCGGGACTAGCCGCAACAATGAGCAGTTCTTC. As protein: CASSQTGTSRNNEQFF.

This clone came up once. The chain recombines TRBV7-2 with TRBJ2-1; a weak D match, TRBD2 (7 bases). The germline CDR1 and CDR2 sequences are SGHTA and FQGNSA. This CDR3 has 16 residues. With 3 bases removed from V and 4 bases from J, the gap between germline ends came to 16 bases. CDR3 loop: CASSLLGGLSYNEQFF. The CDR3 nucleotides read TGTGCCAGCAGCTTGCTGGGGGGGCTCTCTTACAATGAGCAGTTCTTC.

As regards this clone: A read error may account for a junction end that differs from germline. This chain uses TRBV29-1 with TRBJ1-2; 7 nucleotides agree with TRBD1. Germline CDR1 SQVTM, CDR2 ANQGSEA. CDR3 length equals 12 residues. The CDR3 is CSVAMTGQPQAF. As DNA, the CDR3 is TGCAGCGTCGCTATGACAGGGCAGCCCCAAGCCTTC.

The chain employs TRBV7-2 and TRBJ1-3; D is possibly TRBD1 (6 bases). The CDR3 has 16 residues. Germline V gives CDR1 SGHTA, CDR2 FQGNSA. Trimming took off 5 bases at V and 1 base at J, with 15 bases between the two ends. The CDR3 loop is CASSNIGQLSGNTIYF. The CDR3 nucleotides read TGTGCCAGCAGCAACATAGGACAGTTATCTGGAAACACCATATATTTT.

The chain uses TRBV28 and TRBJ1-2; 9 bases line up with TRBD1. CDR3 size: 17 residues. With V trimmed by 2 bases and J by 4 bases, 11 bases remained unmatched. The germline gives CDR1 MDHEN, CDR2 SYDVKM. CDR3 nucleotide sequence: TGTGCCAGCAGTTTACCCTCACCCTCGACAGGGGGCTATGGCTACACCTTC. This translates into CASSLPSPSTGGYGYTF.

V gene TRBV19 combines with J gene TRBJ2-1; D possibly corresponds to TRBD2 (5 bases). The CDR3 consists of 16 residues. Trimming cost V 9 bases and J 0 bases, with 18 bases left between them. CDR1 and CDR2 (germline): LNHDA, SQIVND (reference sequence). The CDR3 here is CASSGWTSSSYNEQFF. CDR3 coding DNA: TGTGCCAGCAGTGGGTGGACTTCGAGCTCCTACAATGAGCAGTTCTTC.

The J gene is TRBJ2-3, the V gene TRBV5-6; no clear D. The CDR3 loop spans 14 amino acids. V lost 2 bases and J 2 bases, leaving 9 bases between the germline ends. Germline V CDR1 and CDR2: SGHDT, YYEEEE. The CDR3 coding sequence is TGTGCCAGCAGCTTAACTTACAACACAGATACGCAGTATTTT. This gives the protein CASSLTYNTDTQYF.

The V call is TRBV7-2, the J call TRBJ1-5; 9 bases fit TRBD1. The CDR3 spans 15 residues. CDR1 SGHTA and CDR2 FQGNSA come from the germline V gene. Trimming cost V 5 bases and J 11 bases; bases outside gene matches: 13. CDR3 DNA: TGTGCCAGCAGCCCGACCCCGGGACAGGGTTCGACCCAGCATTTT. Protein sequence: CASSPTPGQGSTQHF.

This sequence joins TRBV28 and TRBJ2-2, with D perhaps TRBD1 (6 bases). Germline V gene data show CDR1 as MDHEN and CDR2 as SYDVKM. There are 15 residues in the CDR3. V shed 8 bases and J shed 2 bases, with 15 bases lying between them. DNA for the CDR3: TGTGCCAGCCAGACCGGGACAACAAACACCGGGGAGCTGTTTTTT. Translating it yields CASQTGTTNTGELFF.

J is TRBJ2-1 and V is TRBV5-1; 8 bases match TRBD2. Trimming took 3 bases from V and 6 from J; bases not matched to a gene: 8. The V gene's germline CDR1 is SGHRS and CDR2 YFSETQ. The CDR3 extends over 15 amino acids. CDR3 sequence (DNA): TGCGCCAGCAGCTCTAGCGGGCTCGTGGGCAATGAGCAGTTCTTC. Its translation: CASSSSGLVGNEQFF.

This clone came up once. The chain recombines TRBV6-6 with TRBJ1-4; tentative D call: TRBD1 (6 bases). The germline gives CDR1 MNHNY, CDR2 SVGAGI (reference sequence). The CDR3 covers 16 residues. The V and J ends lost 6 bases and 0 bases respectively, with 14 bases between them. The CDR3 sequence: CASSTTGPATNEKLFF. The CDR3, as DNA: TGTGCCAGCAGCACAACAGGGCCCGCAACTAATGAAAAACTGTTTTTT.

The chain couples TRBV28 to TRBJ2-7, with 13 nucleotides matching TRBD2. Per germline, CDR1 MDHEN and CDR2 SYDVKM. The V segment lost 6 bases and the J segment 6 bases; nucleotides outside the gene matches: 20. The CDR3 is 19 residues long. CDR3 residues: CASSLGVRTSGSLRPEQYF. Here the CDR3 DNA reads TGTGCCAGCAGCTTGGGGGTTAGGACTAGCGGGAGTCTGAGACCCGAGCAGTACTTC.

There are a few counts of this clone. This chain connects TRBV4-1 to TRBJ1-5; no reliable D call. From germline, CDR1 is MGHRA and CDR2 YSYEKL. Trimming left V 0 bases short and J 5 bases short, with 5 bases between. The CDR3 has 13 amino acids. CDR3 coding DNA: TGCGCCAGCAGCCAAGAAGTCCATCAGCCCCAGCATTTT. Protein: CASSQEVHQPQHF.

The chain is built from TRBV2 and TRBJ1-4, with D possibly being TRBD1 (5 bases). The CDR3 covers 14 residues. CDR1 and CDR2 (germline): SNHLY, FYNNEI. V was shortened by 6 bases and J by 8 bases, with 16 bases between the two germline ends. The CDR3 loop reads CASRQEWVNEKLFF. DNA of the CDR3: TGTGCCAGCAGACAGGAGTGGGTGAACGAAAAACTGTTTTTT.

V and J are TRBV6-5 and TRBJ1-2, with D maybe TRBD1 (6 bases). The V gene's germline CDR1 is MNHEY and CDR2 SVGAGI. V was trimmed by 4 bases and J by 4 bases, leaving 13 bases between them. This CDR3 comprises 14 residues. DNA of the CDR3: TGTGCCAGCAGTTTGACCGGGACATCCTATGGCTACACCTTC. It codes for CASSLTGTSYGYTF.

This clone was recorded only once. The gene calls are TRBV6-1 and TRBJ1-4, with D perhaps TRBD1 (5 bases). Trimming cost V 10 bases and J 5 bases, with 14 bases left between them. The germline V gene encodes CDR1 MNHNS and CDR2 SASEGT. CDR3 size: 13 residues. CDR3 loop: CATRGGENEKLFF. The DNA for the CDR3 is TGTGCCACCCGGGGGGGTGAGAATGAAAAACTGTTTTTT.

V is TRBV28 and J is TRBJ2-5, with 8 bases matching TRBD2. The CDR3 length is 14 residues. Per germline, CDR1 MDHEN and CDR2 SYDVKM. V gave up 6 bases and J gave up 7 bases; unmatched junction bases: 10. The CDR3 bases are TGTGCCAGCAGCCGCCCAAGCGCGGGAGGGACCCAGTACTTC. Translated, it gives CASSRPSAGGTQYF.

The chain joins TRBV6-5 to TRBJ2-7, with D uncertain. CDR1 MNHEY and CDR2 SVGAGI come from the germline V gene. Trimming stripped 0 bases from V and 5 bases from J, with 8 bases between. The CDR3 totals 13 residues. CDR3 loop: CASSYSPWNEQYF. CDR3 DNA: TGTGCCAGCAGTTACTCCCCGTGGAACGAGCAGTACTTC.